One sample yielded the 21 T cell receptor beta chains listed below, sequenced in a study of shared clonotypes between healthy human individuals. Only in-frame clones appear in the TCRdb table, and some are missing; sequencing was by immunoSEQ multiplex PCR. This repertoire shows some 200,000 clones, over 60% found once; its top ten account for around 10%. Sequenced material: memory CD4+ T cells sorted from blood. Subset denoted: CD45RA-negative fraction. The receptors here all came from a man younger than 40 in good health.

A note on this clone: Just one base apart from a much larger clone, this may be a read error. The identical CDR3 is also encoded by other nucleotide sequences in the sample. V and J are TRBV2 and TRBJ2-1; 7 nucleotides agree with TRBD1. CDR3 length: 16 residues. Germline trimming cut 1 base from V and 3 bases from J; bases unmatched to any gene: 6. The V gene's germline CDR1 is SNHLY and CDR2 FYNNEI. The chain's CDR3 is CASSEVRDSYYNEQFF. CDR3 bases: TGTGCCAGCAGTGAAGTAAGGGACAGTTACTACAATGAGCAGTTCTTC.

This clone has more than one count but fewer than ten. The genes are TRBV5-1 and TRBJ2-2, with a possible D match to TRBD1 (6 bases). The CDR3 covers 13 residues. Germline lookup yields CDR1 SGHRS and CDR2 YFSETQ. V was trimmed by 0 bases and J by 9 bases, leaving 9 bases between them. This CDR3 reads CASSLEGERELFF. The CDR3 coding sequence is TGCGCCAGCAGCTTGGAGGGGGAGCGGGAGCTGTTTTTT.

The chain is built from TRBV14 and TRBJ1-2; possibly TRBD1 for D (6 bases). The V end was cut by 1 base, the J end by 0 bases, with 9 bases between. CDR3 length: 15 residues. Germline CDR1 reads SGHDN; CDR2 reads FVKESK. Written as DNA, the CDR3 is TGTGCCAGCAGCCAAGGACAGGCCGCTAACTATGGCTACACCTTC. It specifies CASSQGQAANYGYTF.

The count of this clone is one. The chain joins TRBV15 to TRBJ2-3, with TRBD2 matching 8 bases. Trimming at V came to 0 bases and at J to 0 bases, leaving 2 bases not matched to a gene. The germline gives CDR1 LNHNV, CDR2 YYDKDF (reference sequence). The CDR3 consists of 16 residues. In nucleotides, the CDR3 is TGTGCCACCAGCAGAGATGCTAGCGGGAGCACAGATACGCAGTATTTT. It specifies CATSRDASGSTDTQYF.

V and J are TRBV11-2 and TRBJ2-5, with D perhaps being TRBD1 or TRBD2 (5 bases each). The CDR3 runs 13 residues. V lost 3 bases to trimming and J lost 7 bases, with 12 bases between them. Germline V gene sequence: CDR1 SGHAT, CDR2 FQNNGV. CDR3 amino acids: CASSFGASMTQYF. The CDR3 DNA reads as TGTGCCAGCAGCTTCGGGGCCTCGATGACCCAGTACTTC.

V is TRBV28 and J is TRBJ2-5, with D unclear. Germline V lookup: CDR1 MDHEN, CDR2 SYDVKM. The CDR3 has 13 amino acids. Trimming removed 8 bases at V and 6 bases at J, with 16 bases between. Here the CDR3 DNA reads TGTGCCAGCTCCCTTCCGCCTGCCCAGACCCAGTACTTC. The encoded protein is CASSLPPAQTQYF. The full variable domain, its missing parts supplied by reference TRBV28 and TRBJ2-5, is DVKVTQSSRYLVKRTGEKVFLECVQDMDHENMFWYRQDPGLGLRLIYFSYDVKMKEKGDIPEGYSVSREKKERFSLILESASTNQTSMYLCASSLPPAQTQYFGPGTRLLVL.

V is TRBV14 and J is TRBJ1-5, with D maybe TRBD1 (5 bases). The CDR3 length is 14 residues. CDR1 and CDR2 from the germline V gene are SGHDN and FVKESK. Trimming left V 1 base short and J 5 bases short, with 9 bases between. DNA of the CDR3: TGTGCCAGCAGCCAAGCAGGGATGGATCAGCCCCAGCATTTT. Protein sequence: CASSQAGMDQPQHF. The variable domain in full, with the rest retrieved from reference TRBV14 and TRBJ1-5, is EAGVTQFPSHSVIEKGQTVTLRCDPISGHDNLYWYRRVMGKEIKFLLHFVKESKQDESGMPNNRFLAERTGGTYSTLKVQPAELEDSGVYFCASSQAGMDQPQHFGDGTRLSIL.

The V and J genes are TRBV4-3 and TRBJ2-7; a weak D match, TRBD2 (5 bases). V shed 1 base and J shed 1 base, with 8 bases lying between them. The CDR3 sequence is 14 residues long. Germline loops: CDR1 LGHNA, CDR2 YSLEER. CDR3 nucleotides: TGCGCCAGCAGCCAAGTTAGGACTTCCTACGAGCAGTACTTC. Protein product: CASSQVRTSYEQYF.

The rearrangement links TRBV2 to TRBJ2-6, with D tentatively TRBD2 (5 bases). The CDR3 totals 15 residues. Germline lookup yields CDR1 SNHLY and CDR2 FYNNEI. Trimming removed 9 bases from V and 0 bases from J, with 12 bases in between. The CDR3 nucleotides are TGTGCCAGTTCCTACGGAGGCTCTGGGGCCAACGTCCTGACTTTC. This codes for CASSYGGSGANVLTF. The full variable domain, rest sourced from reference TRBV2 and TRBJ2-6, is EPEVTQTPSHQVTQMGQEVILRCVPISNHLYFYWYRQILGQKVEFLVSFYNNEISEKSEIFDDQFSVERPDGSNFTLKIRSTKLEDSAMYFCASSYGGSGANVLTFGAGSRLTVL.

The rearrangement links TRBV2 to TRBJ2-5; D remains unclear. The CDR3 is 13 residues long. The V end lost 2 bases, the J end lost 3 bases, and 7 bases lay between the germline ends. Germline assignment: CDR1 SNHLY and CDR2 FYNNEI. In DNA, the CDR3 is TGTGCCAGCAGTGAAATCCGGGAAGAGACCCAGTACTTC. Translated, it gives CASSEIREETQYF.

This chain connects TRBV7-2 to TRBJ1-2; D may be TRBD1 (6 bases). The CDR3 totals 13 residues. CDR1 and CDR2 from the germline V gene are SGHTA and FQGNSA. Trimming cost V 4 bases and J 4 bases, with 10 bases left between them. The CDR3 coding sequence is TGTGCCAGCAGCTGGCGGGACACCTATGGCTACACCTTC. As protein: CASSWRDTYGYTF.

The rearrangement joins TRBV9 to TRBJ1-4; weak D call: TRBD1 (6 bases). CDR3 length: 14 amino acids. The germline gives CDR1 SGDLS, CDR2 YYNGEE. The germline V and J ends were trimmed by 1 base and 7 bases, with 11 bases remaining between them. CDR3 in DNA: TGTGCCAGCAGCGTATCAGGGGCGGGTGAAAAACTGTTTTTT. Translation: CASSVSGAGEKLFF.

This clone was detected only once. The chain recombines TRBV6-1 with TRBJ1-2; D call uncertain. V shed 6 bases and J shed 4 bases, with 12 bases lying between them. The CDR3 extends over 13 amino acids. CDR1 MNHNS and CDR2 SASEGT come from the germline V gene. The CDR3 region has the DNA TGTGCCAGCAGCCAGGCATTCGGCTATGGCTACACCTTC. Its translation is CASSQAFGYGYTF.

The rearrangement uses TRBV6-5 and TRBJ2-7; a possible D gene is TRBD2 (5 bases). Per germline, CDR1 MNHEY and CDR2 SVGAGI. The V end was cut by 2 bases, the J end by 0 bases, with 11 bases between. The CDR3 sequence is 15 residues long. The DNA of the CDR3 is TGTGCCAGCAGTTACGGCGGGCCCAGCTCCTACGAGCAGTACTTC. Translating it yields CASSYGGPSSYEQYF.

This clone was picked up one time. The chain uses TRBV2 and TRBJ1-2; D remains unclear. This CDR3 is built from 15 residues. Germline assignment: CDR1 SNHLY and CDR2 FYNNEI. Deletions cut 8 bases from V and 2 bases from J, with 18 bases between. CDR3 protein: CASLLDGSPNYGYTF. The CDR3 DNA reads as TGTGCCAGCCTCCTGGACGGCTCCCCAAACTATGGCTACACCTTC.

This clone was picked up a small number of times. The rearrangement joins TRBV11-2 to TRBJ1-1; D might be TRBD1 (5 bases). Trimming removed 3 bases at V and 0 bases at J, with 8 bases between. The CDR3 consists of 14 residues. In germline, CDR1 is SGHAT, CDR2 FQNNGV. The CDR3 loop is CASSFSGLNTEAFF. The CDR3, as DNA: TGTGCCAGCAGCTTTTCGGGGCTGAACACTGAAGCTTTCTTT. Together with reference TRBV11-2 and TRBJ1-1, the CDR3 gives the full variable domain: EAGVAQSPRYKIIEKRQSVAFWCNPISGHATLYWYQQILGQGPKLLIQFQNNGVVDDSQLPKDRFSAERLKGVDSTLKIQPAKLEDSAVYLCASSFSGLNTEAFFGQGTRLTVV.

This clone appeared a single time. This chain joins TRBV6-1 and TRBJ2-7, with a tentative D call TRBD2 (5 bases). Trimming removed 7 bases from V and 2 bases from J, with 15 bases in between. Germline V gene sequence: CDR1 MNHNS, CDR2 SASEGT. The CDR3 contains 14 residues. CDR3 loop: CASIGYGKTYEQYF. The DNA for the CDR3 is TGTGCCAGCATCGGCTACGGGAAAACCTACGAGCAGTACTTC.

This clone was observed once. This rearrangement joins TRBV2 to TRBJ2-1, with 12 bases that match TRBD2. Looked up from germline, CDR1 is SNHLY and CDR2 is FYNNEI. The CDR3 consists of 15 residues. V was pared by 7 bases and J by 8 bases, with 9 bases of the junction left unmatched. The chain's CDR3 is CASIFTSGRMHEQFF. In DNA form, the CDR3 reads TGTGCCAGCATATTTACTAGCGGGAGGATGCATGAGCAGTTCTTC.

Here the CDR3 reads CASRLAGVGTDTQYF. DNA of the CDR3: TGTGCCAGCAGGCTAGCGGGAGTGGGTACAGATACGCAGTATTTT. The chain joins TRBV7-9 to TRBJ2-3, with TRBD2 matching 10 bases. V lost 6 bases and J lost 3; bases outside the gene matches: 6. This CDR3 contains 15 residues. The germline gives CDR1 SEHNR, CDR2 FQNEAQ (reference sequence).

This sequence joins TRBV6-1 and TRBJ2-1, with 8 bases identical to TRBD2. The ends lost 5 bases at V and 7 bases at J; junction bases unmatched: 10. This CDR3 spans 15 amino acids. Germline CDR1 MNHNS, CDR2 SASEGT. CDR3 sequence (DNA): TGTGCCAGCAGTACCGGGGGGGTTGATTGGAATGAGCAGTTCTTC. This translates into CASSTGGVDWNEQFF.

The V gene is TRBV6-5, the J gene TRBJ2-5; no firm D call. Trimming removed 8 bases at V and 5 bases at J, with 3 bases between. The CDR3 length is 9 residues. Germline V gene data show CDR1 as MNHEY and CDR2 as SVGAGI. CDR3 region: CASGETQYF. In DNA, the CDR3 is TGTGCCAGCGGGGAGACCCAGTACTTC.